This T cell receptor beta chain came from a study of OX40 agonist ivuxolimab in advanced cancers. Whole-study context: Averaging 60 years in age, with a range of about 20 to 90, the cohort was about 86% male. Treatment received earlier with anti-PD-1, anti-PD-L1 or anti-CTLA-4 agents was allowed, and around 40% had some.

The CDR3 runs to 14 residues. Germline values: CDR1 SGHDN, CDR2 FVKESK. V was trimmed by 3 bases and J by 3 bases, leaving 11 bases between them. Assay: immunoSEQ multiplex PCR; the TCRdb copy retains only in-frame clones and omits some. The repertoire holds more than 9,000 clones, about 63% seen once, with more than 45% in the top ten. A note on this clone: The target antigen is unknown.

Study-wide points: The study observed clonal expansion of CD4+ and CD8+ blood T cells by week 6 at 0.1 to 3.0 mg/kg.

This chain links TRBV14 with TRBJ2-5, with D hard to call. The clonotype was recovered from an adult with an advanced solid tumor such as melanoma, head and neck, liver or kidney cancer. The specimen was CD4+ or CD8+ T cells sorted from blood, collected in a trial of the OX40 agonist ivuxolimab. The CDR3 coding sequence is TGTGCCAGCAGCCAGGACCTCCGCGAAGAGACCCAGTACTTC. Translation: CASSQDLREETQYF. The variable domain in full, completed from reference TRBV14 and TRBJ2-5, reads EAGVTQFPSHSVIEKGQTVTLRCDPISGHDNLYWYRRVMGKEIKFLLHFVKESKQDESGMPNNRFLAERTGGTYSTLKVQPAELEDSGVYFCASSQDLREETQYFGPGTRLLVL.